Listed below are T cell receptor beta chains from one sample, sequenced in a study of T cells in Graves' hyperthyroidism and ophthalmopathy. One entry per CDR3 protein results from TCRdb running MiXCR on the multiplex PCR reads. The table has hundreds of thousands of distinct CDR3 sequences, less than 15% seen once. The specimen was blood. Receptor source: a woman younger than 35 with Graves' hyperthyroidism. The CDR3 runs from the conserved cysteine through the conserved F or W. A D gene is named only where the DNA matches it firmly. Not all rows give a size; the values are once, few, many and, for expanded clones, a class.

NA	17	TRBV28	TRBD2	TRBJ2-5	TGTGCCAGCAGTCGAAGAATCTGGACTAGCGGGCCAGAGACCCAGTACTTC	CASSRRIWTSGPETQYF
NA	21	TRBV20-1	TRBD2	TRBJ2-2	TGCAGTGCTAGAGAGGGCGTTCCTCGGACTAGCGGGAGAGGGGTCACCGGGGAGCTGTTTTTT	CSAREGVPRTSGRGVTGELFF
NA	13	TRBV29-1	TRBD2	TRBJ2-7	TGCAGCTTTTGTGGGACTAGCACTCGGGAGCAGTACTTC	CSFCGTSTREQYF
NA	12	TRBV20-1	NA	TRBJ1-1	TGCAGTGCTAGAATCAGGGAAACTGAAGCTTTCTTT	CSARIRETEAFF
few	19	TRBV7-3	TRBD2	TRBJ2-2	TGTGCCAGCAGCTTAACGGGACTAGCGGGAGGGCTCTTCACCGGGGAGCTGTTTTTT	CASSLTGLAGGLFTGELFF
few	15	TRBV4-1	NA	TRBJ2-5	TGCGCCAGCAGCCAAGAGAGGAGCCGGTGGGAGACCCAGTACTTC	CASSQERSRWETQYF
many	18	TRBV12-3/TRBV12-4	TRBD1	TRBJ2-2	TGTGCCAGCAGTGTCCGGACAGGGGCCCTACCGAACACCGGGGAGCTGTTTTTT	CASSVRTGALPNTGELFF
few	15	TRBV12-3/TRBV12-4	NA	TRBJ2-1	TGTGCCAGCAGCTTCGCGGAGCACTCCTACAATGAGCAGTTCTTC	CASSFAEHSYNEQFF
few	15	TRBV7-9	NA	TRBJ2-7	TGTGCCAGCAGCTTAGTTTCGGTCTCGCCCCCCGAGCAGTACTTC	CASSLVSVSPPEQYF
many	15	TRBV12-3/TRBV12-4	TRBD2	TRBJ2-1	TGTGCCAGCAGTTTACCCAGCGGGAGCTACAATGAGCAGTTCTTC	CASSLPSGSYNEQFF
many	13	TRBV6-1	NA	TRBJ1-2	TGTGCCAGCAGTAACGACGGGAGCTATGGCTACACCTTC	CASSNDGSYGYTF
many	14	TRBV20-1	NA	TRBJ2-7	TGCAGTGCTATTCGACAGGAAATCTCCTACGAGCAGTACTTC	CSAIRQEISYEQYF